A selection of T cell receptor beta chains follows, all from one sample in a study of technical replicates of blood from several donors. Repertoires were generated with immunoSEQ multiplex PCR, while TCRdb's copy carries only in-frame clones and drops some. The sample records tens of thousands of clones, around 94% being singletons. The sample was T cells isolated from PBMCs. The receptors stem from a human donor in good health. Both conserved end residues are part of each CDR3.

CDR3aa: CASSRDSLHQETQYF
j_gene: TRBJ2-5
len: 15
v_gene: TRBV5-4

CDR3aa: CASSPRDRGYEKLFF
j_gene: TRBJ1-4
len: 15
v_gene: TRBV4-1

CDR3aa: CASRGDKDRTNTEAFF
j_gene: TRBJ1-1
len: 16
v_gene: TRBV5-1

CDR3aa: CASSHSGPKEQQYF
j_gene: TRBJ2-7
len: 14
v_gene: TRBV27

CDR3aa: CASSFGNEKLFF
j_gene: TRBJ1-4
len: 12
v_gene: TRBV19

CDR3aa: CASSLVAGITGELFF
j_gene: TRBJ2-2
len: 15
v_gene: TRBV27

CDR3aa: CASNNLLAGSRPGTVDTQYF
j_gene: TRBJ2-3
len: 20
v_gene: TRBV7-3

CDR3aa: CASSAALGQEPQHF
j_gene: TRBJ1-5
len: 14
v_gene: TRBV5-6

CDR3aa: CASSLFRARGDTQYF
j_gene: TRBJ2-3
len: 15
v_gene: TRBV5-6

CDR3aa: CASSLGGSETQYF
j_gene: TRBJ2-5
len: 13
v_gene: TRBV7-2

CDR3aa: CASTITSQGLSPLHF
j_gene: TRBJ1-6
len: 15
v_gene: TRBV6-5

CDR3aa: CASSLGGRRTISRYF
j_gene: TRBJ2-7
len: 15
v_gene: TRBV28

CDR3aa: CASSAGRESPLHF
j_gene: TRBJ1-6
len: 13
v_gene: TRBV28

CDR3aa: CASSFPSLNEQFF
j_gene: TRBJ2-1
len: 13
v_gene: TRBV7-9

CDR3aa: CASSPLPSGANVLTF
j_gene: TRBJ2-6
len: 15
v_gene: TRBV18

CDR3aa: CASSFLDRTYEQYF
j_gene: TRBJ2-7
len: 14
v_gene: TRBV28

CDR3aa: CASSLGQTTGELFF
j_gene: TRBJ2-2
len: 14
v_gene: TRBV7-9

CDR3aa: CASSQTGGLGGYTF
j_gene: TRBJ1-2
len: 14
v_gene: TRBV11-2

CDR3aa: CASSLSSKEETQYF
j_gene: TRBJ2-5
len: 14
v_gene: TRBV5-4

CDR3aa: CSVVTSHRGAYEQYF
j_gene: TRBJ2-7
len: 15
v_gene: TRBV29-1

CDR3aa: CASSLSNGRGDEQYF
j_gene: TRBJ2-7
len: 15
v_gene: TRBV5-1

CDR3aa: CASSVSRVGEQYF
j_gene: TRBJ2-7
len: 13
v_gene: TRBV6-1

CDR3aa: CASSYGRANTGELFF
j_gene: TRBJ2-2
len: 15
v_gene: TRBV6-6

CDR3aa: CASDSNRGEQYF
j_gene: TRBJ2-7
len: 12
v_gene: TRBV28

CDR3aa: CASGGAGAHFYGYTF
j_gene: TRBJ1-2
len: 15
v_gene: TRBV21-1

CDR3aa: CASSLAHTGELFF
j_gene: TRBJ2-2
len: 13
v_gene: TRBV7-9

CDR3aa: CASSSRVYNEQFF
j_gene: TRBJ2-1
len: 13
v_gene: TRBV7-6

CDR3aa: CSVGDSNQPQHF
j_gene: TRBJ1-5
len: 12
v_gene: TRBV29-1

CDR3aa: CASSLEGGVLNNEQFF
j_gene: TRBJ2-1
len: 16
v_gene: TRBV5-1

CDR3aa: CASRPGQGRETQYF
j_gene: TRBJ2-5
len: 14
v_gene: TRBV6-6

CDR3aa: CASSSAYEQYF
j_gene: TRBJ2-7
len: 11
v_gene: TRBV27

CDR3aa: CASSTAGEGSNQPQHF
j_gene: TRBJ1-5
len: 16
v_gene: TRBV27

CDR3aa: CASSHTSGRGSEQYF
j_gene: TRBJ2-7
len: 15
v_gene: TRBV9

CDR3aa: CASSIVGNANYGYTF
j_gene: TRBJ1-2
len: 15
v_gene: TRBV19

CDR3aa: CASSRRGLAAGELFF
j_gene: TRBJ2-2
len: 15
v_gene: TRBV14

CDR3aa: CASSSPDPRGAFF
j_gene: TRBJ1-1
len: 13
v_gene: TRBV28

CDR3aa: CASTLDRNSYNEQFF
j_gene: TRBJ2-1
len: 15
v_gene: TRBV4-1

CDR3aa: CASSPTSASTDTQYF
j_gene: TRBJ2-3
len: 15
v_gene: TRBV7-3

CDR3aa: CASSQPGTGSVGYGYTF
j_gene: TRBJ1-2
len: 17
v_gene: TRBV4-1

CDR3aa: CASSEAYGRGEKLFF
j_gene: TRBJ1-4
len: 15
v_gene: TRBV10-1

CDR3aa: CASSFGDVGNEQFF
j_gene: TRBJ2-1
len: 14
v_gene: TRBV28

CDR3aa: CASSPTDTQGGYTF
j_gene: TRBJ1-2
len: 14
v_gene: TRBV18

CDR3aa: CASRDRGPTRETQYF
j_gene: TRBJ2-5
len: 15
v_gene: TRBV2

CDR3aa: CAWSPDTYGYTF
j_gene: TRBJ1-2
len: 12
v_gene: TRBV30

CDR3aa: CAGGGTGGKEQYF
j_gene: TRBJ2-7
len: 13
v_gene: TRBV2

CDR3aa: CASSRGGRTYEQYF
j_gene: TRBJ2-7
len: 14
v_gene: TRBV7-8